This T cell receptor beta chain was found in a study of radiation and T cells in renal cell carcinoma. V trimming: 4 bases; J trimming: 2 bases; junction bases outside the gene matches: 7. The CDR3 sequence is 16 residues long. Germline CDR1 reads MNHEY; CDR2 reads SVGAGI. Repertoires were generated with immunoSEQ multiplex PCR, while TCRdb's copy carries only in-frame clones and drops some. The sample shows some 150,000 clones, about 91% of them seen only once. Time point described: blood 2 weeks post-SBRT. Treatment given: 15 Gy SBRT to primary tumor, nephrectomy 4 weeks later. Serial blood draws occurred at baseline and 2 and 4 weeks post-SBRT. This renal cell carcinoma was of the clear cell type.

The V and J genes are TRBV6-5 and TRBJ2-7, with 11 bases identical to TRBD2. This sequence originates from a woman aged 45-60 years with renal cell carcinoma. This material consisted of blood, taken from a patient whose treatment included radiotherapy and nephrectomy. The CDR3 region is CASSSLGTSGPYEQYF. Written as DNA, the CDR3 is TGTGCCAGCAGTTCCCTTGGGACTAGCGGACCCTACGAGCAGTACTTC.